This T cell receptor (beta chain) was sequenced for a study of shared clonotypes between healthy human individuals. On this clone itself: This specimen includes other DNA sequences encoding the same CDR3.

Germline V gene sequence: CDR1 KGHSH, CDR2 LQKENI. This CDR3 has 13 residues. Trimming stripped 1 base from V and 4 bases from J, with 5 bases between. In the original processing: With immunoSEQ giving junction-only sequences and no quality scores, filtering differed. The table came from immunoSEQ multiplex PCR; TCRdb's copy has only in-frame clones and leaves some out. The D gene and trimming were derived from the DNA, and the V and J assignments and clone size from that table. The table has about 2.3 million clones, 85% to 95% seen once. The clonotype comes from a man aged 18 to 30 in good health. Some clones in this sample may be carry-over from other donors' samples. The rearrangement uses TRBV18 and TRBJ2-1, with D perhaps matching TRBD1 or TRBD2 (5 bases each). The source material was naive CD4+ T cells from PBMCs. Subset here: CD45RA+ positively selected. The CDR3 spells CASSPRGYNEQFF. The CDR3 DNA reads TGTGCCAGCTCACCACGGGGGTACAATGAGCAGTTCTTC.